This record concerns one T cell receptor (beta chain) sequence. Method: immunoSEQ multiplex PCR; TCRdb's copy keeps in-frame clones and lacks some. The top ten hold approximately 1.7% of the sample, which has 35,000 to 40,000 clones, about 85% seen once. The data derive from a study of blood T cell repertoires in COVID-19. Germline V CDR1 and CDR2: GTSNPN, SVGIG (reference sequence). The CDR3 has 15 amino acids. The V and J ends lost 0 bases and 9 bases respectively, with 18 bases between them. Input material: peripheral blood. The sequence derives from a man in his sixties with COVID-19, enrolled during active disease. V is TRBV30 and J is TRBJ2-1, with D possibly matching TRBD2 (5 bases). CDR3 protein: CAWSVRGLLAGEQFF. DNA of the CDR3: TGTGCCTGGAGTGTACGAGGGCTCCTCGCTGGTGAGCAGTTCTTC.